Sequencing of this TCR beta chain was carried out in a study of HIV-infected patients and healthy controls. Notes on the study in general: Healthy controls carried many MAIT alpha-chain CDR3s, while HIV+ repertoires had few. The diversity differences were not explained by slight age and sex differences between study cohorts.

This CDR3 spans 14 amino acids. Germline CDR1 is DFQATT and CDR2 is SNEGSKA (reference sequence). Between the trimmed V and J ends, which lost 0 bases and 5 bases, there was a span of 13 bases. This clonotype was counted many times. Its antigen is undetermined. cDNA was made from approximately 500 ng RNA using alpha and beta constant primers. Alpha and beta chain libraries were made separately by chain-specific third strand synthesis with multiplexing indices. Second strand DNA was synthesized using a primer at the SP2 site. MiXCR, applied by TCRdb to the 5' RACE reads, yields one record per CDR3 protein. Of around 8,200 distinct CDR3 sequences in the sample, approximately 9.1% are singletons; the top ten hold around 20%. No cell fractionation was done, so the repertoire covers all unsorted peripheral blood T cells.

This chain uses TRBV20-1 with TRBJ1-2; D is unclear. This material consisted of blood, taken before antiretroviral therapy. This TCR came from an adult with HIV infection. The chain's CDR3 is CSARDLRAVYGYTF. CDR3 in DNA: TGCAGTGCTAGAGATCTGAGGGCAGTATATGGCTACACCTTC.